Listed below are T cell receptor beta chains from one sample, sequenced in a study of T-cell reconstitution after alpha-beta-depleted transplantation in children. TCRdb recomputed calls from the PCR reads with MiXCR, one row per CDR3 protein. The sample lists 540,000 or so distinct CDR3 sequences, 23% occurring once. This specimen consisted of PBMCs, mostly from graft donor cells, obtained 360 days after TCRalphabeta/CD19-depleted stem cell transplant. The receptor set was obtained from a boy less than two years old who had a stem cell transplant for acute myeloid leukemia, so the T cells may come from the graft donor. The CDR3 runs from the conserved cysteine through the conserved F or W. Each record gives: J gene, clone size, V gene, D gene, CDR3 protein, CDR3 DNA. D genes are given only for firm matches. The size entry is marked missing in some rows and otherwise reads once, few, many or a size class.

>TRBJ1-2|many|TRBV5-6|TRBD1
CASSGRTGLANYGYTF
TGTGCCAGCAGCGGGCGGACAGGACTAGCTAACTATGGCTACACCTTC
>TRBJ2-3|NA|TRBV5-1|NA
CASSLALGVGYTDTQYF
TGCGCCAGCAGCTTGGCTCTGGGGGTCGGGTACACAGATACGCAGTATTTT
>TRBJ1-1|few|TRBV6-5|NA
CASSYGSLMNTEAFF
TGTGCCAGCAGTTACGGCAGCTTAATGAACACTGAAGCTTTCTTT
>TRBJ2-5|NA|TRBV2|NA
CASKVEGGETQYF
TGTGCCAGCAAAGTCGAGGGTGGAGAGACCCAGTACTTC
>TRBJ2-5|many|TRBV6-1|TRBD2
CASRTTSGGGKTQYF
TGTGCCAGCAGAACGACTAGCGGGGGGGGCAAGACCCAGTACTTC
>TRBJ2-1|NA|TRBV30|NA
CAWKARGGNEQFF
TGTGCCTGGAAGGCTAGAGGTGGCAATGAGCAGTTCTTC
>TRBJ2-1|NA|TRBV7-6|NA
CASSLWPLLDSTYNEQFF
TGTGCCAGCAGCTTATGGCCTTTGTTGGACAGTACCTACAATGAGCAGTTCTTC
>TRBJ1-1|many|TRBV20-1|NA
CSARERRNTEAFF
TGCAGTGCTAGAGAACGACGGAACACTGAAGCTTTCTTT
>TRBJ2-2|NA|TRBV29-1|TRBD1
CSVALGQTNTGELFF
TGCAGCGTTGCTTTGGGACAGACGAACACCGGGGAGCTGTTTTTT
>TRBJ2-1|many|TRBV12-3/TRBV12-4|NA
CASSSEVAEQFF
TGTGCCAGCAGTTCGGAGGTGGCTGAGCAGTTCTTC
>TRBJ2-1|NA|TRBV19|TRBD2
CASSGTSGGVAQFF
TGTGCCAGTAGTGGGACTAGCGGGGGTGTTGCTCAGTTCTTC
>TRBJ2-1|few|TRBV12-5|TRBD1
CASGLTTGDGHNEQFF
TGTGCTAGTGGTTTAACCACAGGGGACGGGCACAATGAGCAGTTCTTC
>TRBJ1-2|many|TRBV12-3/TRBV12-4|NA
CASSLVGDGYTF
TGTGCCAGCAGTTTAGTAGGGGATGGCTACACCTTC
>TRBJ1-4|many|TRBV20-1|NA
CSARLIRRATNEKLFF
TGCAGTGCTAGACTCATACGGAGGGCAACTAATGAAAAACTGTTTTTT
>TRBJ2-2|NA|TRBV4-1|TRBD2
CASSATGFGGGTGELFF
TGCGCCAGCAGTGCCACAGGATTCGGGGGGGGGACCGGGGAGCTGTTTTTT
>TRBJ1-1|NA|TRBV6-1|NA
CASRDWGRNTEAFF
TGTGCCAGCAGGGACTGGGGACGGAACACTGAAGCTTTCTTT
>TRBJ2-6|few|TRBV5-1|TRBD1
CASSLEPGQVFSGANVLTF
TGCGCCAGCAGCTTGGAGCCTGGACAGGTGTTCTCTGGGGCCAACGTCCTGACTTTC
>TRBJ2-1|NA|TRBV12-5|TRBD2
CASGLLAGVPNEQFF
TGTGCTAGTGGTTTATTAGCGGGGGTACCCAATGAGCAGTTCTTC
>TRBJ2-1|few|TRBV6-5|TRBD2
CASSYGGLPNEQFF
TGTGCCAGCAGTTACGGGGGACTACCTAATGAGCAGTTCTTC
>TRBJ2-3|once|TRBV11-2|NA
CASSPRVGVSGDTQYF
TGTGCCAGCAGCCCCCGCGTCGGAGTTTCCGGAGATACGCAGTATTTT
>TRBJ1-1|few|TRBV4-3|NA
CASSLLWGADTEAFF
TGCGCCAGCAGCCTTCTATGGGGGGCTGACACTGAAGCTTTCTTT
>TRBJ2-1|few|TRBV21-1|NA
CASSNRGGPKNEQFF
TGTGCCAGCAGCAACCGCGGAGGGCCTAAAAATGAGCAGTTCTTC
>TRBJ2-2|NA|TRBV7-9|NA
CASLWGAQELFF
TGTGCCAGCTTGTGGGGGGCCCAGGAGCTGTTTTTT
>TRBJ1-1|few|TRBV29-1|NA
CSVTTRYTEAFF
TGCAGCGTTACGACCCGGTACACTGAAGCTTTCTTT
>TRBJ1-2|few|TRBV20-1|NA
CSATSVGKGYTF
TGCAGTGCTACATCGGTTGGAAAGGGCTACACCTTC
>TRBJ2-7|NA|TRBV10-3|NA
CAISESRGTQYF
TGTGCCATCAGTGAGTCCCGGGGAACGCAGTACTTC
>TRBJ2-4|many|TRBV29-1|NA
CSVEDWENIQYF
TGCAGCGTTGAAGACTGGGAAAACATTCAGTACTTC
>TRBJ1-1|few|TRBV12-3/TRBV12-4|NA
CASSPGAEAFF
TGTGCCAGCAGTCCAGGGGCAGAAGCTTTCTTT
>TRBJ2-1|NA|TRBV12-3/TRBV12-4|NA
CASSYLSEQFF
TGTGCCAGCAGTTACCTCTCTGAGCAGTTCTTC
>TRBJ2-1|NA|TRBV7-2|TRBD2
CASSPTLEAGAYNEQFF
TGTGCCAGCAGCCCAACCCTAGAGGCGGGGGCCTACAATGAGCAGTTCTTC
>TRBJ2-5|few|TRBV20-1|TRBD2
CSAWEGQETQYF
TGCAGTGCCTGGGAGGGCCAAGAGACCCAGTACTTC
>TRBJ2-2|few|TRBV6-5|NA
CASTRGTGELFF
TGTGCCAGCACCCGGGGCACCGGGGAGCTGTTTTTT
>TRBJ2-5|NA|TRBV5-1|NA
CASSLTGSVGGQETQYF
TGCGCCAGCAGCTTGACGGGCAGTGTCGGGGGTCAAGAGACCCAGTACTTC
>TRBJ1-1|many|TRBV12-3/TRBV12-4|NA
CASRDGQLNTEAFF
TGTGCCAGCAGAGACGGACAGTTGAACACTGAAGCTTTCTTT